This T cell receptor beta chain was captured by sequencing in a study of cytomegalovirus exposure and HLA in healthy donors. Overall study context: Among several hundred genotyped donors, more than 65% fell in the Caucasian-associated ancestry cluster.

Study-level results: In an earlier analysis, in under 700 donors, most V segments appeared productive either ~87% or ~30% of the time. A later analysis, which compared TCR beta chains of equal frequency, found the HLA-associated ones more clonally expanded.

PCR employed 60 Vbeta and 13 Jbeta primers. Only in-frame clones appear in the TCRdb table, and some are missing; sequencing was by immunoSEQ multiplex PCR. The table shows roughly 90,000 clones, with around three quarters occurring only once. As concerns this clone: No antigen is known for it.

Sequenced sample: PBMCs. The receptor was isolated from a woman aged 40 to 50 in good health and CMV-seropositive.

For the CDR3, the DNA is TGTGCCAGCAGTTTAGGGGCCATGACAAGACGCTCTGGAAACACCATATATTTT. Encoded protein: CASSLGAMTRRSGNTIYF. This sequence joins TRBV28 and TRBJ1-3; a weak D match, TRBD1 (5 bases). Between the trimmed V and J ends, which lost 2 bases and 0 bases, there was a span of 17 bases. CDR1 and CDR2 (germline): MDHEN, SYDVKM. The CDR3 runs 18 residues.